These T cell receptor beta chains were read from a single sample in a study of blood T cells in healthy people across ages. Via MiXCR, TCRdb re-called the 5' RACE reads, giving one row per CDR3 protein. In the table there are 1.2 million to 1.5 million distinct CDR3 sequences, about 43% of which are singletons. Sequencing was performed on blood. Source of these receptors: a woman aged 18-29 years in good health. Both conserved end residues are part of each CDR3. A D gene is named only where the DNA matches it firmly. Part of the rows lack a size; the others show once, few, many or a class for expanded clones.

V gene	D gene	J gene	clone size	CDR3 protein	CDR3 DNA
TRBV20-1	-	TRBJ1-1	-	CSARDNGGSLEAFF	TGCAGTGCTAGAGATAACGGGGGTTCACTTGAAGCTTTCTTT
TRBV19	-	TRBJ2-5	-	CASSIAGQMVQETQYF	TGTGCCAGTAGTATAGCTGGACAGATGGTCCAAGAGACCCAGTACTTC
TRBV28	TRBD1	TRBJ1-5	-	CAGSGTGQGDQPQHF	TGTGCCGGCAGTGGGACGGGGCAGGGGGATCAGCCCCAGCATTTT
TRBV21-1	-	TRBJ1-3	-	CASTPDIRNTIYF	TGTGCCAGCACCCCGGACATCAGAAACACCATATATTTT
TRBV6-2/TRBV6-3	-	TRBJ1-1	-	CASSLTRTAQMNTEAFF	TGTGCCAGCAGCCTTACCCGGACAGCCCAGATGAACACTGAAGCTTTCTTT
TRBV2	TRBD2	TRBJ2-5	few	CASSSISGMTQETQYF	TGTGCCAGCAGTAGTATAAGCGGGATGACCCAAGAGACCCAGTACTTC
TRBV12-3/TRBV12-4	TRBD2	TRBJ2-5	few	CASSPGTTPTTQYF	TGTGCCAGCAGCCCCGGGACTACTCCTACGACCCAGTACTTC
TRBV5-1	TRBD1	TRBJ1-6	few	CASSKRQGAPGNSPLHF	TGCGCCAGCAGCAAGAGACAGGGGGCGCCCGGGAATTCACCCCTCCACTTT
TRBV20-1	TRBD2	TRBJ2-7	few	CSAGVSGGRDEQYF	TGCAGTGCGGGTGTTAGCGGGGGCAGGGACGAGCAGTACTTC
TRBV7-6	TRBD2	TRBJ2-3	few	CASSPMTSVSTDTQYF	TGTGCCAGCAGCCCGATGACTAGCGTCTCCACAGATACGCAGTATTTT
TRBV20-1	-	TRBJ2-5	few	CSARVTWEETQYF	TGCAGTGCTAGAGTCACGTGGGAGGAGACCCAGTACTTC
TRBV20-1	TRBD1	TRBJ1-5	once	CSAPQGAGYNQPQHF	TGCAGTGCTCCACAGGGGGCTGGATACAATCAGCCCCAGCATTTT
TRBV7-8	-	TRBJ2-7	-	CASSLVGSASSYEQYF	TGTGCCAGCAGCTTAGTGGGCAGCGCCAGCTCCTACGAGCAGTACTTC
TRBV25-1	-	TRBJ2-1	-	CASSGGAGASYNERFF	TGTGCCAGCAGTGGTGGTGCCGGCGCCTCCTACAATGAGCGGTTCTTC
TRBV7-2	TRBD1	TRBJ2-5	-	CASSLSGRTGGETQYF	TGTGCCAGCAGCTTATCTGGTCGAACAGGGGGAGAGACCCAGTACTTC
TRBV7-2	-	TRBJ2-7	few	CASSSGVAYRTEQYF	TGTGCCAGCAGCTCCGGGGTAGCTTATCGGACTGAGCAGTACTTC
TRBV20-1	-	TRBJ1-3	-	CSASEAAGNTIYF	TGCAGTGCTAGTGAGGCAGCTGGAAACACCATATATTTT